The 16 T cell receptor beta chains below all came from one sample that was sequenced in a study of CD8 T cells in Susac syndrome. Random hexamers were used to reverse transcribe an amount of roughly 0.5 to 1 ug RNA. TCRdb passed the immunoSEQ multiplex PCR reads through MiXCR, listing each CDR3 protein once. The sample includes 170,000 or so distinct CDR3 sequences, 85% to 95% of them seen just once. The sample taken for sequencing was CD8+ T cells from PBMCs. Receptors originate from a human donor with multiple sclerosis.

This chain links TRBV5-6 with TRBJ2-3; D gene uncertain. The V gene's germline CDR1 is SGHDT and CDR2 YYEEEE. This CDR3 comprises 12 residues. Trimming left V 2 bases short and J 6 bases short, with 7 bases between. CDR3: CASSFPSDTQYF. CDR3 DNA sequence: TGTGCCAGCAGCTTTCCATCTGATACGCAGTATTTT.

The V gene is TRBV3-1, the J gene TRBJ2-4, with D maybe TRBD1 (6 bases). The CDR3 covers 16 residues. Deletions cut 1 base from V and 0 bases from J, with 10 bases between. Germline CDR1 is LGHDT and CDR2 is YNNKEL (reference sequence). CDR3 residues: CASSQVGGLAKNIQYF. The CDR3 DNA reads TGTGCCAGCAGCCAAGTAGGGGGTCTAGCCAAAAACATTCAGTACTTC.

The chain carries TRBV29-1 and TRBJ2-3; D call uncertain. Germline V gene lookup returns CDR1 SQVTM and CDR2 ANQGSEA. V was pared by 6 bases and J by 1 base, with 5 bases between. The CDR3 is made up of 11 amino acids. Written as DNA, the CDR3 is TGCAGCGTCACCGGCACAGATACGCAGTATTTT. It is translated as CSVTGTDTQYF.

This chain uses TRBV19 with TRBJ2-1; 9 bases match TRBD2. There are 15 residues in the CDR3. Trimming at V came to 1 base and at J to 3 bases, leaving 1 base not matched to a gene. Per germline, CDR1 LNHDA and CDR2 SQIVND (reference sequence). As DNA, the CDR3 is TGTGCCAGTAGTATAGGTAGCGGGAGCTACAATGAGCAGTTCTTC. This gives the protein CASSIGSGSYNEQFF.

This chain uses TRBV2 with TRBJ1-1; D may be TRBD1 (5 bases). The V end lost 8 bases, the J end lost 1 base, and 5 bases lay between the germline ends. This CDR3 is built from 11 residues. From germline, CDR1 is SNHLY and CDR2 FYNNEI. The CDR3: CASGQNTEAFF. The DNA of the CDR3 is TGTGCCAGCGGACAGAACACTGAAGCTTTCTTT.

The rearrangement uses TRBV3-1 and TRBJ2-3; D may match TRBD1 or TRBD2 (5 bases each). Trimming took 3 bases from V and 6 from J, leaving 16 bases between them. This CDR3 region has 15 residues. From germline, CDR1 is LGHDT and CDR2 YNNKEL (reference sequence). Here the CDR3 DNA reads TGTGCCAGCAGCCATGAGGGGCCCGGGACGGATACGCAGTATTTT. Translation: CASSHEGPGTDTQYF.

The chain recombines TRBV24-1 with TRBJ2-1; 7 nucleotides align to TRBD2. CDR3 length equals 14 residues. From germline, CDR1 is KGHDR and CDR2 SFDVKD. V shed 2 bases and J 6 bases; nucleotides not matched to a gene: 3. The chain's CDR3 is CATSDSGGPNEQFF. DNA of the CDR3: TGTGCCACCAGTGATTCGGGGGGACCCAATGAGCAGTTCTTC.

V usage is TRBV29-1 and J usage is TRBJ2-7; 10 nucleotides align to TRBD1. V dropped 8 bases and J dropped 3; count of bases not matched to a gene: 7. The germline gives CDR1 SQVTM, CDR2 ANQGSEA. This CDR3 has 13 amino acids. The CDR3 sequence: CSYRDRGYYEQYF. In nucleotides, the CDR3 is TGCAGCTACCGGGACAGGGGATACTACGAGCAGTACTTC.

V usage is TRBV6-5 and J usage is TRBJ2-5; TRBD1 agrees at 7 bases. V lost 2 bases, J lost 5 bases, and 17 bases stayed unmatched. The CDR3 has 18 amino acids. CDR1 and CDR2 from the germline V gene are MNHEY and SVGAGI. The CDR3 sequence: CASSYEGFRDSFGETQYF. In DNA form, the CDR3 reads TGTGCCAGCAGTTACGAGGGGTTCCGGGACAGCTTCGGGGAGACCCAGTACTTC.

The chain links TRBV29-1 to TRBJ2-7, with a tentative D call TRBD1 (6 bases). The CDR3 length is 13 residues. V lost 0 bases and J lost 0, with 6 bases in between. Germline V gene lookup returns CDR1 SQVTM and CDR2 ANQGSEA. For the CDR3, the DNA is TGCAGCGTTGAAGAGGACAGCTCCTACGAGCAGTACTTC. Its translation is CSVEEDSSYEQYF.

The chain recombines TRBV5-1 with TRBJ2-3; 11 bases align to TRBD2. J was trimmed by 5 bases and V by 5 bases; bases with no gene match: 1. The CDR3 sequence is 13 residues long. The germline CDR1 and CDR2 sequences are SGHRS and YFSETQ. The CDR3 DNA follows: TGCGCCAGCAGAGGGACTAGCGGAGATACGCAGTATTTT. Translating gives CASRGTSGDTQYF.

The chain links TRBV12-3 or TRBV12-4 to TRBJ2-5; D perhaps matches TRBD2 (7 bases). This CDR3 contains 13 residues. Trimming stripped 6 bases from V and 6 bases from J, with 14 bases between. CDR3 protein: CASRGGGLQTQYF. The DNA of the CDR3 is TGTGCCAGCAGAGGGGGGGGATTACAGACCCAGTACTTC.

The rearrangement links TRBV24-1 to TRBJ2-1; 12 bases fit TRBD2. CDR1 KGHDR and CDR2 SFDVKD come from the germline V gene. After removal of 4 bases from V and 0 bases from J, the junction contained 0 bases not matched to a gene. The CDR3 is 16 residues long. DNA of the CDR3: TGTGCCACCAGTGAGACTAGCGGGAGCTCCTACAATGAGCAGTTCTTC. Residues: CATSETSGSSYNEQFF.

The V call is TRBV9, the J call TRBJ2-6, with D unresolved. CDR1 and CDR2 from the germline V gene are SGDLS and YYNGEE. CDR3 length: 17 residues. The ends were cut back, 3 bases at V and 0 bases at J, with 13 bases in the middle. The CDR3 spells CASSEMWEFSGANVLTF. The DNA of the CDR3 is TGTGCCAGCAGCGAGATGTGGGAATTCTCTGGGGCCAACGTCCTGACTTTC.

The V gene is TRBV6-5, the J gene TRBJ1-2; a weak D match, TRBD1 (6 bases). The length of the CDR3 is 15 residues. Trimming pared 2 bases from V and 8 bases from J, leaving 18 bases between. Germline CDR1 reads MNHEY; CDR2 reads SVGAGI. The CDR3 region has the DNA TGTGCCAGCAGTTACAGGCGGGGGGCACCTCGGGGCTACACCTTC. Its protein is CASSYRRGAPRGYTF.

This chain's CDR3 is CASSMSRANEQFF. The CDR3 region has the DNA TGTGCCAGTAGTATGTCGAGGGCGAATGAGCAGTTCTTC. The chain combines TRBV19 with TRBJ2-1; weak D call: TRBD2 (5 bases). Trimming stripped 3 bases from V and 7 bases from J, with 10 bases between. The CDR3 extends over 13 amino acids. Germline V gene lookup returns CDR1 LNHDA and CDR2 SQIVND (reference sequence).